One sample yielded the 25 T cell receptor beta chains listed below, sequenced in a study of blood T cells in healthy people across ages (dated by TCRdb to 2015 to 2017). The method was 5' RACE. Sequenced using an Illumina HiSeq 2500. A second PCR of about 6 to 11 cycles was performed with a sample-barcoded 5' primer and a J-beta primer mix. In TCRdb, the public reads were trimmed at Q25 with fastp and aligned with MiXCR, with productive beta chains retained. When rows share a CDR3 protein, they turn into one entry using the most common DNA and genes. This sample comprises over 1,300,000 distinct CDR3 sequences, 59% of them detected only once. The top ten clonotypes cover 5% to 7% of the sample. The sequencing sample was made of blood. The receptors were sampled from a man aged 18 to 30 in good health.

The chain couples TRBV15 to TRBJ2-1; possible D gene TRBD1, 5 bases. Germline CDR1 LNHNV, CDR2 YYDKDF (reference sequence). V shed 3 bases and J shed 9 bases, with 24 bases lying between them. This CDR3 contains 17 residues. DNA for the CDR3: TGTGCCACCAGCAGGGTGGCCCTGCATGAGTTGGGGCCTGAGCAGTTCTTC. This translates into CATSRVALHELGPEQFF.

This clonotype was seen a few times. The chain combines TRBV6-5 with TRBJ2-2; TRBD1 agrees at 9 bases. V lost 7 bases and J lost 2; bases outside the gene matches: 5. Looked up from germline, CDR1 is MNHEY and CDR2 is SVGAGI. CDR3 size: 15 residues. CDR3 nucleotide sequence: TGTGCCAGCACGGGACAGGGCATCAACACCGGGGAGCTGTTTTTT. It codes for CASTGQGINTGELFF.

In this sample, this clonotype turned up a few times. This sequence joins TRBV10-3 and TRBJ2-7, with no clear D. This CDR3 has 12 amino acids. CDR1 ENHRY and CDR2 SYGVKD come from the germline V gene. V was clipped by 5 bases and J by 2 bases, with 7 bases between them. The DNA of the CDR3 is TGTGCCATCAGTAGGGAACCCTACGAGCAGTACTTC. Translating it yields CAISREPYEQYF.

The chain joins TRBV7-8 to TRBJ2-1, with 10 bases fitting TRBD1. There are 21 residues in the CDR3. The germline CDR1 and CDR2 sequences are SGHVS and FQNEAQ. Trimming took 3 bases from V and 5 from J; bases not matched to a gene: 22. The CDR3 DNA follows: TGTGCCAGCAGCTTGGAACGGACAGGGGGTAAACTCTATTCCCTTCACAATGAGCAGTTCTTC. It codes for CASSLERTGGKLYSLHNEQFF.

This chain joins TRBV14 and TRBJ2-3, with 7 bases lining up with TRBD2. This CDR3 is built from 15 residues. After removal of 4 bases from V and 3 bases from J, the junction contained 7 bases not matched to a gene. Germline CDR1 SGHDN, CDR2 FVKESK. DNA of the CDR3: TGTGCCAGCAGCCGGCGGGAGAGCCGGACAGATACGCAGTATTTT. The encoded protein is CASSRRESRTDTQYF.

The chain is built from TRBV2 and TRBJ1-2, with no clear D. The germline V gene has CDR1 SNHLY and CDR2 FYNNEI. This CDR3 has 14 amino acids. Trimming took off 4 bases at V and 5 bases at J, with 14 bases between the two ends. DNA for the CDR3: TGTGCCAGCAGTGTCCAGGCGCTGGTTTATGGCTACACCTTC. This gives the protein CASSVQALVYGYTF.

In this sample, this clonotype turned up a few times. The chain joins TRBV27 to TRBJ2-7, with a tentative D call TRBD2 (6 bases). V was clipped by 6 bases and J by 4 bases, with 28 bases between them. CDR1 is MNHEY and CDR2 is SMNVEV in the germline V gene (reference sequence). The CDR3 consists of 18 residues. The CDR3 reads CASSPLPTPPGEVYEQYF. CDR3 nucleotides: TGTGCCAGCAGCCCCCTCCCGACCCCGCCGGGAGAAGTTTACGAGCAGTACTTC.

This chain links TRBV7-2 with TRBJ2-4; D possibly corresponds to TRBD2 (5 bases). The CDR3 contains 13 residues. From germline, CDR1 is SGHTA and CDR2 FQGNSA. The V end was cut by 5 bases, the J end by 7 bases, with 12 bases between. This CDR3 reads CASSRLSSNIQYF. CDR3 DNA: TGTGCCAGCAGCAGACTATCGTCGAACATTCAGTACTTC.

The chain employs TRBV20-1 and TRBJ2-1, with 10 bases identical to TRBD2. The CDR3 contains 15 residues. After removal of 0 bases from V and 12 bases from J, the junction contained 11 bases not matched to a gene. Per germline, CDR1 DFQATT and CDR2 SNEGSKA (reference sequence). DNA for the CDR3: TGCAGTGCTAGAGATTTAGCGGGGGGACCCGGGGGGCAGTTCTTC. Its translation is CSARDLAGGPGGQFF.

The chain has TRBV25-1 and TRBJ2-7; 9 positions match TRBD1. This CDR3 contains 16 residues. Germline loops: CDR1 MGHDK, CDR2 SYGVNS. V trimming: 3 bases; J trimming: 7 bases; junction bases outside the gene matches: 13. The CDR3 DNA sequence: TGTGCCAGCAGTGACCTAGGACAGGGGCGGGTTCGGGAGCAGTACTTC. It specifies CASSDLGQGRVREQYF.

As concerns this clonotype: A much more abundant neighbour one base away suggests this may be a read error. The chain has TRBV20-1 and TRBJ2-7, with D hard to call. The CDR3 has 13 amino acids. Germline V lookup: CDR1 DFQATT, CDR2 SNEGSKA (reference sequence). Deletions cut 3 bases from V and 4 bases from J, with 13 bases between. The chain's CDR3 is CSASRNPFYEQYF. The CDR3 DNA sequence: TGCAGTGCTAGCAGGAACCCCTTTTACGAGCAGTACTTC.

The genes are TRBV4-2 and TRBJ2-7, with D perhaps matching TRBD1 (5 bases). Trimming stripped 1 base from V and 1 base from J, with 11 bases between. This CDR3 is built from 15 residues. Germline CDR1 LGHNA, CDR2 YNFKEQ. The CDR3 DNA sequence: TGTGCCAGCAGCCAAGGTTATGACAGTTCCTACGAGCAGTACTTC. Amino acid sequence: CASSQGYDSSYEQYF.

The chain uses TRBV7-2 and TRBJ2-1; no reliable D call. CDR3 size: 12 residues. V was trimmed by 4 bases and J by 12 bases, leaving 13 bases between them. CDR1 SGHTA and CDR2 FQGNSA come from the germline V gene. Here the CDR3 DNA reads TGTGCCAGCAGCTCCTCGAGCGATGTGCAGTTCTTC. It specifies CASSSSSDVQFF.

The chain employs TRBV7-2 and TRBJ1-1; 7 bases align to TRBD1. With V trimmed by 1 base and J by 0 bases, 8 bases remained unmatched. The CDR3 covers 17 residues. CDR1 and CDR2 (germline): SGHTA, FQGNSA. CDR3 protein: CASSLGSGQLMNTEAFF. Here the CDR3 DNA reads TGTGCCAGCAGCTTAGGGTCGGGACAGCTTATGAACACTGAAGCTTTCTTT.

As concerns this clonotype: The junction and the germline gene differ at one end; a read error may be behind it. This chain joins TRBV6-5 and TRBJ2-7, with TRBD1 identical over 7 bases. This CDR3 contains 15 residues. CDR1 and CDR2 from the germline V gene are MNHEY and SVGAGI. The CDR3, as DNA: TGTGTCAGCAGGGGGTTCGTGGGCGGCTCCTACGAGCAGTACTTC. Its translation is CVSRGFVGGSYEQYF.

The V and J genes are TRBV15 and TRBJ1-4; 9 bases agree with TRBD1. The J segment lost 0 bases and the V segment lost 4 bases, leaving 3 bases of the junction unmatched. CDR1 is LNHNV, CDR2 YYDKDF, per germline (reference sequence). CDR3 length: 16 amino acids. CDR3 sequence reads: CATSTGTGPTNEKLFF. In DNA, the CDR3 is TGTGCCACCAGCACCGGGACAGGGCCAACTAATGAAAAACTGTTTTTT.

V usage is TRBV20-1 and J usage is TRBJ2-4; maybe TRBD2 (5 bases). Germline lookup yields CDR1 DFQATT and CDR2 SNEGSKA (reference sequence). The CDR3 covers 14 residues. Deletions cut 2 bases from V and 13 bases from J, with 21 bases between. CDR3 nucleotides: TGCAGTGCTAGATTGCGGTCCCCTTTCGGCGGGCAGTACTTC. Encoded protein: CSARLRSPFGGQYF.

The chain links TRBV5-1 to TRBJ1-2, with TRBD1 matching 7 bases. Germline V CDR1 and CDR2: SGHRS, YFSETQ. The junction had 12 bases not matched to a gene; V was cut back by 4 bases and J by 6 bases. This CDR3 has 15 residues. Here the CDR3 reads CASSDPQTGHNGYTF. DNA of the CDR3: TGCGCCAGCAGCGATCCTCAGACAGGGCATAATGGCTACACCTTC.

In its sample, this clonotype was seen a few times. The chain combines TRBV4-1 with TRBJ1-5; D is ambiguous. Germline V lookup: CDR1 MGHRA, CDR2 YSYEKL. There are 16 residues in the CDR3. V lost 2 bases to trimming and J lost 1 base, with 12 bases between them. CDR3 loop: CASSQLIIGSNQPQHF. The CDR3 nucleotides read TGCGCCAGCAGCCAACTAATAATCGGGAGCAATCAGCCCCAGCATTTT.

The rearrangement uses TRBV4-1 and TRBJ2-3; D gene uncertain. Germline CDR1 MGHRA, CDR2 YSYEKL. The CDR3 consists of 14 residues. The V end was cut by 2 bases, the J end by 4 bases, with 10 bases between. DNA for the CDR3: TGCGCCAGCAGCCAACCACCCTCCCCAGATACGCAGTATTTT. Translating gives CASSQPPSPDTQYF.

V gene TRBV20-1 combines with J gene TRBJ2-3; tentatively, D is TRBD1 (6 bases). Trimming cost V 1 base and J 0 bases, with 14 bases left between them. The germline CDR1 and CDR2 sequences are DFQATT and SNEGSKA (reference sequence). The CDR3 covers 16 residues. As DNA, the CDR3 is TGCAGTGCTAGAGCGGACAGCCGCCTTAGCACAGATACGCAGTATTTT. The encoded protein is CSARADSRLSTDTQYF.

V is TRBV20-1 and J is TRBJ1-6; D is unresolved. The CDR3 loop spans 16 amino acids. V dropped 3 bases and J dropped 9 bases, with 21 bases sitting between them. CDR1 is DFQATT and CDR2 is SNEGSKA in the germline V gene (reference sequence). CDR3 sequence reads: CSARVCYSPLCSPLHF. CDR3 bases: TGCAGTGCTAGGGTTTGCTACTCACCCTTGTGTTCACCCCTCCACTTT.

The rearrangement links TRBV7-9 to TRBJ2-5; TRBD1 or TRBD2 may be the D gene (6 bases each). V dropped 4 bases and J dropped 2 bases, with 17 bases sitting between them. CDR1 is SEHNR and CDR2 is FQNEAQ in the germline V gene (reference sequence). The CDR3 contains 16 residues. The CDR3 nucleotides are TGTGCCAGCAGCTCCGTCATAAGAGGGGGGCAAGAGACCCAGTACTTC. Its protein product is CASSSVIRGGQETQYF.

This sequence joins TRBV7-8 and TRBJ1-2, with D tentatively TRBD1 (6 bases). V was trimmed by 2 bases and J by 3 bases, leaving 16 bases between them. There are 16 residues in the CDR3. Germline CDR1 is SGHVS and CDR2 is FQNEAQ. The CDR3 DNA reads TGTGCCAGCAGCTTAATTAGGGACAACATCTACTATGGCTACACCTTC. Protein product: CASSLIRDNIYYGYTF.

The chain has TRBV9 and TRBJ2-1, with 7 bases fitting TRBD1. Germline lookup yields CDR1 SGDLS and CDR2 YYNGEE. There are 18 residues in the CDR3. V was clipped by 0 bases and J by 2 bases; unmatched bases: 11. CDR3 residues: CASSVGSRGLETYNEQFF. The DNA for the CDR3 is TGTGCCAGCAGCGTAGGGAGCAGGGGGTTGGAAACCTACAATGAGCAGTTCTTC.